Included here is one TCR beta chain sequence, with context. Its antigen is unknown. Per-base qualities were not stored, and no clone one base away is much larger. This specimen comes from a study of a mutant IDH1 vaccine in newly diagnosed glioma listed by TCRdb under 2021. Regarding the complete study: Patients were given eight vaccinations, in weeks 1, 3, 5, 7, 11, 15, 19 and 23, which matched visits V03 through V10. Vaccination started 4-6 weeks after radiotherapy alone, or was given together with temozolomide cycles in the groups whose treatment included chemotherapy. The roughly 35 treated patients were roughly 62% male and roughly 40% female, with a mean age of approximately 40 years. Before enrollment, most patients had been given radiochemotherapy with temozolomide as standard therapy, while the rest had received either radiotherapy alone or temozolomide alone. Peripheral blood was collected at six visits: V03 (baseline), V05, V07, V10, V12 and V13. Longitudinal TCRB deep sequencing was done for 25 treated patients, wherever samples were available for exploratory analyses. Overall study outcomes, separate from this receptor: No apparent relationship was observed between pseudoprogression and alterations in the top peripheral T cell clonotypes detected by TCRB sequencing. According to the authors, sample limitations meant that analyses of patient blood samples could not be reproduced. Selection of PBMC samples for TCRB deep sequencing was based on availability. Immune responses induced by the vaccine were seen in around 93% of patients across multiple MHC alleles.

Libraries were built with the immunoSEQ multiplex PCR assay. The hsTCRB Kit was used according to the manufacturer's protocol to amplify rearranged TCR beta chain sequences. An Illumina MiSeq was used to sequence the TCRB libraries. Turning to the authors' computational methods: Demultiplexing, trimming and gene mapping were performed with the kit vendor's proprietary platform. TCRdb provides this immuneACCESS table in a form limited to in-frame rearrangements. Some clones are lacking; in checked studies, under half of them reflect an unresolved V gene, and why the rest are absent is not known. V and J calls and clone size are those listed in that table; D and trimming were worked out from the DNA. The sample includes around 100,000 clones, with 90% observed a single time. The ten largest make up more than 0.55% of the sample. Inclusive of the bounding cysteine and phenylalanine, the CDR3 is 14 residues long. CDR3 DNA only is kept here, 42 bases in frame from base 1. As encoded in the germline V gene (reference sequence), CDR1 is SGHNT while CDR2 is YYREEE. V has 5 bases trimmed and J has 4 bases trimmed; junction bases matching no gene number 7.

According to the study, the label for this sample's time point signals: week 11, during vaccination. Each vaccine dose, consisting of 300 ug of a 20-mer mutant IDH1 peptide in Montanide, was administered subcutaneously with topical imiquimod. The donors had newly diagnosed IDH1-mutant astrocytomas of WHO grade 3 or 4 that showed loss of nuclear ATRX. The samples were drawn from NOA16, a multicentre, single-arm, open-label phase I trial in Germany that tested a mutant IDH1 peptide vaccine in humans for the first time. Genomic DNA for TCRB sequencing was extracted from EDTA blood using the DNeasy Blood and Tissue Kit.

The chain uses TRBV5-4 and TRBJ2-3, and 7 junction bases match TRBD2. The sequence derives from a woman aged 50 to 60 with glioma. Source: PBMCs, taken from a glioma patient whose treatment included an IDH1 peptide vaccine. The nucleotides are TGTGCCAGCAGGTCAAGCGGGACTGCAGATACGCAGTATTTT. This sequence encodes CASRSSGTADTQYF. When the CDR3 is completed using the reference TRBV5-4 and TRBJ2-3 genes on either side, the full variable domain is ETGVTQSPTHLIKTRGQQVTLRCSSQSGHNTVSWYQQALGQGPQFIFQYYREEENGRGNFPPRFSGLQFPNYSSELNVNALELDDSALYLCASRSSGTADTQYFGPGTRLTVL.